Listed below are T cell receptor beta chains from one sample, sequenced in a study of control samples from healthy donors and cancer patients. Sequencing used immunoSEQ multiplex PCR; TCRdb keeps in-frame clones, though not all of them. Among roughly 20,000 clones listed, about four fifths were seen once. The sample consisted of PBMCs. These TCRs come from a man at least 80 years old with head and neck cancer. The CDR3 runs from the conserved cysteine through the conserved F or W. A D gene is named only where the DNA matches it firmly. Rows may omit the clone size; those that give it use once, few, many or a size class.

CDR3	DNA	J	size	V	D
CASSPLGEGNTIYF	TGTGCCAGCAGCCCGTTGGGGGAGGGAAACACCATATATTTT	TRBJ1-3	once	TRBV3-1/TRBV3-2	.
CATSRSLAGGGNEQFF	TGTGCCACCAGCAGGTCACTAGCGGGAGGTGGCAATGAGCAGTTCTTC	TRBJ2-1	.	TRBV15	TRBD2
CASMSGHPNQPQHF	TGTGCCAGCATGTCCGGGCATCCCAATCAGCCCCAGCATTTT	TRBJ1-5	.	TRBV6-1	.
CASSSGTVNTGELFF	TGTGCCAGCAGCTCCGGGACGGTGAACACCGGGGAGCTGTTTTTT	TRBJ2-2	.	TRBV6-5	.
CASSQGGKDYGYTF	TGTGCCAGCAGCCAAGGAGGGAAAGACTATGGCTACACCTTC	TRBJ1-2	.	TRBV3-1/TRBV3-2	.
CASSHTPRRVAKNIQYF	TGTGCCAGTAGCCACACTCCTCGAAGGGTAGCCAAAAACATTCAGTACTTC	TRBJ2-4	.	TRBV19	.
CASRETGELFF	TGTGCCAGCAGAGAGACCGGGGAGCTGTTTTTT	TRBJ2-2	.	TRBV6-6	.
CASSLSSYEQYF	TGTGCCAGCAGCCTATCTAGCTACGAGCAGTACTTC	TRBJ2-7	.	TRBV2	.
CAWSVHVSYEQYF	TGTGCCTGGAGTGTACATGTGTCCTACGAGCAGTACTTC	TRBJ2-7	.	TRBV30	.
CASSKTGGGETQYF	TGTGCCAGCAGCAAAACAGGGGGCGGTGAGACCCAGTACTTC	TRBJ2-5	.	TRBV21-1	.
CAWSVTRTETQYF	TGTGCCTGGAGCGTAACAAGGACGGAGACCCAGTACTTC	TRBJ2-5	few	TRBV30	.
CASSLESPGLAGRSSYNEQFF	TGTGCCAGCAGCTTAGAATCGCCGGGACTAGCGGGCCGGAGCTCCTACAATGAGCAGTTCTTC	TRBJ2-1	few	TRBV7-6	TRBD2
CASSLAPAGRNEQFF	TGCGCCAGCAGCTTGGCCCCAGCGGGACGGAATGAGCAGTTCTTC	TRBJ2-1	.	TRBV5-1	TRBD2
CASSIEGRGEKLFF	TGTGCCAGTAGTATAGAAGGGAGGGGCGAAAAACTGTTTTTT	TRBJ1-4	.	TRBV19	.
CASSQGAPWGNQPQHF	TGTGCCAGCAGCCAAGGGGCCCCATGGGGCAATCAGCCCCAGCATTTT	TRBJ1-5	.	TRBV3-1/TRBV3-2	.
CASSEDRGRWETQYF	TGTGCCAGCAGTGAAGATAGGGGACGGTGGGAGACCCAGTACTTC	TRBJ2-5	.	TRBV6-1	.
CASSSFLETQYF	TGTGCCAGCAGTTCGTTTCTCGAGACCCAGTACTTC	TRBJ2-5	.	TRBV25-1	.
CASSSGVQPYEQYF	TGTGCCAGCAGTTCAGGGGTGCAGCCCTACGAGCAGTACTTC	TRBJ2-7	.	TRBV5-6	.
CASRTASSYEQYF	TGTGCCAGCAGGACAGCCTCCTCCTACGAGCAGTACTTC	TRBJ2-7	once	TRBV27	.
CASSTPFGEQYF	TGTGCCAGCAGCACTCCCTTTGGGGAGCAGTACTTC	TRBJ2-7	.	TRBV7-9	.
CASSERGALNTEAFF	TGTGCCAGCAGCGAGAGGGGGGCTCTGAACACTGAAGCTTTCTTT	TRBJ1-1	.	TRBV9	.
CASTDGNTGELFF	TGTGCCAGCACGGATGGAAACACCGGGGAGCTGTTTTTT	TRBJ2-2	.	TRBV25-1	.
CASSPSTGVNYGYTF	TGCGCCAGCAGCCCTTCGACAGGGGTGAACTATGGCTACACCTTC	TRBJ1-2	.	TRBV5-1	TRBD1
CASSEAQGQGYEKLFF	TGTGCCAGCAGTGAAGCTCAGGGACAGGGGTATGAAAAACTGTTTTTT	TRBJ1-4	.	TRBV6-1	TRBD1
CASSLRGGVLNEQYF	TGCGCCAGCAGCCTCCGAGGGGGAGTTCTAAACGAGCAGTACTTC	TRBJ2-7	.	TRBV4-3	.
CASSQEPGQGAAGELFF	TGCGCCAGCAGCCAAGAACCGGGACAGGGAGCGGCCGGGGAGCTGTTTTTT	TRBJ2-2	.	TRBV4-3	TRBD1
CASKRDRSNYGYTF	TGTGCCAGCAAACGGGACAGGTCTAACTATGGCTACACCTTC	TRBJ1-2	.	TRBV28	TRBD1
CASSLTPFGETQYF	TGTGCCAGCAGCTTAACCCCCTTCGGCGAGACCCAGTACTTC	TRBJ2-5	.	TRBV11-2	.
CASSYYGYSAYF	TGTGCCAGCAGTTACTACGGGTACTCGGCATATTTT	TRBJ1-3	.	TRBV6-2/TRBV6-3	.
CASSIGPGNTGELFF	TGTGCCAGTAGTATCGGTCCAGGAAACACCGGGGAGCTGTTTTTT	TRBJ2-2	few	TRBV19	.
CASSYGNQGSPLHF	TGTGCCAGCAGTTACGGCAACCAGGGTTCACCCCTCCACTTT	TRBJ1-6	.	TRBV6-5	.
CASSTYKQPQHF	TGTGCCAGCAGTACCTATAAGCAGCCCCAGCATTTT	TRBJ1-5	.	TRBV6-1	.
CAIGTGGAGEKLFF	TGTGCCATCGGGACAGGGGGCGCCGGGGAAAAACTGTTTTTT	TRBJ1-4	.	TRBV10-3	TRBD1
CASSFTQGSTDTQYF	TGTGCCAGCAGTTTCACACAGGGCAGCACAGATACGCAGTATTTT	TRBJ2-3	.	TRBV9	.
CASTLQGSWRPGGSDTQYF	TGTGCCAGTACCTTACAGGGGTCGTGGCGGCCCGGAGGCTCAGATACGCAGTATTTT	TRBJ2-3	few	TRBV19	TRBD1
CASSLLAGGSYEQYF	TGTGCCAGCAGTTTGTTGGCGGGGGGGTCCTACGAGCAGTACTTC	TRBJ2-7	.	TRBV27	TRBD2
CASRWTGMSSYEQYF	TGTGCCAGCAGGTGGACGGGAATGAGCTCCTACGAGCAGTACTTC	TRBJ2-7	few	TRBV6-5	.
CASSQRGGAQYF	TGTGCCAGCAGCCAAAGGGGGGGGGCCCAGTACTTC	TRBJ2-5	once	TRBV14	.
CASSESGVETQYF	TGTGCCAGCAGTGAAAGCGGGGTTGAGACCCAGTACTTC	TRBJ2-5	.	TRBV12-3/TRBV12-4	TRBD2
CASSGQGGSTEAFF	TGTGCCAGCAGCGGACAGGGGGGAAGCACTGAAGCTTTCTTT	TRBJ1-1	.	TRBV7-9	TRBD1
CASSSERTGYTEAFF	TGTGCCAGCAGCTCCGAGAGAACAGGGTACACTGAAGCTTTCTTT	TRBJ1-1	.	TRBV7-9	.
CASSVQRGGGDTQYF	TGTGCCAGTAGTGTTCAGCGGGGGGGAGGAGATACGCAGTATTTT	TRBJ2-3	.	TRBV19	TRBD2
CAISTGGYEQYF	TGTGCCATCAGTACAGGGGGATACGAGCAGTACTTC	TRBJ2-7	.	TRBV10-3	TRBD1
CAISGGAVSYEQYF	TGTGCCATCAGTGGAGGGGCCGTCTCCTACGAGCAGTACTTC	TRBJ2-7	.	TRBV10-3	.
CASSPGLGYEQYF	TGTGCCAGCAGCCCCGGCCTCGGGTACGAGCAGTACTTC	TRBJ2-7	few	TRBV3-1/TRBV3-2	.
CASSLSTGLNYEQYF	TGTGCCAGCAGTTTATCTACAGGGCTCAATTACGAGCAGTACTTC	TRBJ2-7	.	TRBV27	.
CASRYKGETQYF	TGTGCCAGTAGGTACAAGGGCGAGACCCAGTACTTC	TRBJ2-5	.	TRBV19	.
CASSTSGGGGWTQYF	TGTGCCAGCAGCACTTCGGGCGGGGGAGGATGGACCCAGTACTTC	TRBJ2-5	.	TRBV7-2	TRBD2
CSASRGNYGYTF	TGCAGTGCTAGTCGAGGGAACTATGGCTACACCTTC	TRBJ1-2	once	TRBV20-1	.
CASSLTDTNNEQFF	TGTGCCAGCAGCTTAACGGACACCAACAATGAGCAGTTCTTC	TRBJ2-1	.	TRBV13	.
CASSLPGRDSPLHF	TGCGCCAGCAGCTTACCAGGGAGGGATTCACCCCTCCACTTT	TRBJ1-6	.	TRBV5-1	.
CASSVGGTTYNEQFF	TGTGCCAGCAGCGTAGGGGGGACTACCTACAATGAGCAGTTCTTC	TRBJ2-1	.	TRBV9	TRBD2
CASSQREISGANVLTF	TGTGCCAGCAGCCAACGGGAGATCTCTGGGGCCAACGTCCTGACTTTC	TRBJ2-6	.	TRBV3-1/TRBV3-2	.
CASLSGGRTEAFF	TGTGCCAGCCTGAGTGGGGGGCGCACTGAAGCTTTCTTT	TRBJ1-1	.	TRBV28	.
CASSETSTLQETQYF	TGTGCCAGCAGTGAAACCTCAACCTTACAAGAGACCCAGTACTTC	TRBJ2-5	.	TRBV6-1	.